Listed below are T cell receptor beta chains from one sample, sequenced in a study of blood T cell repertoires in COVID-19. Generated by immunoSEQ multiplex PCR, the TCRdb table keeps only in-frame clones and is missing some. The table records under 50,000 clones, roughly 90% of them present only once. The sample taken for sequencing was peripheral blood. These receptors were obtained from a man aged 65-85 years with active COVID-19. Both conserved end residues are part of each CDR3. Each record gives: J gene, D gene, clone size, V gene, CDR3 length, CDR3 DNA, CDR3 protein. A D gene is named only where the DNA matches it firmly. Size values are once, few and many counts, or a class for expanded clones, and some rows have none.

TRBJ2-7	TRBD1	once	TRBV4-1	15	TGCGCCAGCAGCCCCTCGGGACAGGGGGCTTACGAGCAGTACTTC	CASSPSGQGAYEQYF
TRBJ1-5	NA	NA	TRBV28	16	TGTGCCAGCAGTTTAGGGAGATCCTGGGGCAATCAGCCCCAGCATTTT	CASSLGRSWGNQPQHF
TRBJ2-3	TRBD2	NA	TRBV5-6	16	TGTGCCAGCAGCAAAGGCTGGGGGGGAGGTTCAGATACGCAGTATTTT	CASSKGWGGGSDTQYF
TRBJ1-1	NA	NA	TRBV7-2	15	TGTGCCAGCAGCTTAGCAGGACAAATGAACACTGAAGCTTTCTTT	CASSLAGQMNTEAFF
TRBJ1-2	NA	NA	TRBV6-6	15	TGTGCCAGCAGTTACTCGAAAGGGGCCCCCTATGGCTACACCTTC	CASSYSKGAPYGYTF
TRBJ1-5	NA	NA	TRBV19	16	TGTGCCAGTAGTATCCGTCAGCAGGGAAAGCGTCAGCCCCAGCATTTT	CASSIRQQGKRQPQHF
TRBJ1-4	NA	NA	TRBV21-1	14	TGTGCCAGGCGAAGGGGGGGACTTAATGAAAAACTGTTTTTT	CARRRGGLNEKLFF
TRBJ2-7	TRBD1	NA	TRBV5-4	20	TGTGCCAGCAGCTCACGACTCGCATACAGGGGCCGTACACCCTCCTACGAGCAGTACTTC	CASSSRLAYRGRTPSYEQYF
TRBJ2-2	TRBD1	NA	TRBV24-1	16	TGTGCCACCAGTGATCGAAAGGGGGCCAATACCGGGGAGCTGTTTTTT	CATSDRKGANTGELFF
TRBJ2-3	NA	NA	TRBV11-3	13	TGTGCCAGCAGCCCTGGGCCGCGAGATACGCAGTATTTT	CASSPGPRDTQYF
TRBJ1-2	TRBD1	NA	TRBV7-2	18	TGTGCCAGCAGTTCCCATTTTTTGACAGGGAGATCAGGCTTTGGCTACACCTTC	CASSSHFLTGRSGFGYTF
TRBJ2-7	TRBD1	NA	TRBV5-1	16	TGCGCCAGCAGCTTGGTATCCGGGACAGCCTCCTACGAGCAGTACTTC	CASSLVSGTASYEQYF
TRBJ1-6	NA	once	TRBV12-3/TRBV12-4	10	TGTGCCAGCAGTAGCGGTTCCCTCCACTTT	CASSSGSLHF
TRBJ1-3	NA	NA	TRBV25-1	18	TGTGCCAGCAGTGAATACCTGACAGGCCCTTACTCTGGAAACACCATATATTTT	CASSEYLTGPYSGNTIYF
TRBJ1-5	TRBD1	once	TRBV29-1	14	TGCAGCGTTCTGGGACAGGGCACCAATCAGCCCCAGCATTTT	CSVLGQGTNQPQHF
TRBJ1-3	NA	NA	TRBV5-1	14	TGCGCCAGCAGCTTGCAAGGGGATGGTAACACCATATATTTT	CASSLQGDGNTIYF
TRBJ2-7	TRBD2	NA	TRBV4-1	15	TGCGCCAGCAGCCAAGATCCCGGGACTAGCTACGAGCAGTACTTC	CASSQDPGTSYEQYF
TRBJ2-6	NA	NA	TRBV5-6	15	TGTGCCAGCAGCCTTCAGCGGGTTGGGGCCAACGTCCTGACTTTC	CASSLQRVGANVLTF
TRBJ2-2	NA	NA	TRBV7-2	15	TGTGCCAGCAGCTTAGGCAGGCGATTTACCGGGGAGCTGTTTTTT	CASSLGRRFTGELFF
TRBJ2-2	NA	NA	TRBV18	15	TGTGCCAGCTCACCACTAGCGGTGAACACCGGGGAGCTGTTTTTT	CASSPLAVNTGELFF
TRBJ2-7	TRBD1	NA	TRBV24-1	16	TGTGCCACCAGTGCCGGAACAGGGGGTTACGGCTACGAGCAGTACTTC	CATSAGTGGYGYEQYF
TRBJ2-3	TRBD2	NA	TRBV19	16	TGTGCCAGTAGTATAGCCGGGGGGGCTAGCACAGATACGCAGTATTTT	CASSIAGGASTDTQYF
TRBJ2-1	NA	NA	TRBV5-8	14	TGTGCCAGCAAAACAGGACCCTCCTACAATGAGCAGTTCTTC	CASKTGPSYNEQFF
TRBJ2-1	TRBD2	NA	TRBV4-3	15	TGCGCCAGCAGCCAAGTTGCGGGGGGGATGAATGAGCAGTTCTTC	CASSQVAGGMNEQFF
TRBJ1-1	NA	NA	TRBV7-9	13	TGTGCCAGCAGCTTAGACGGGGACACTGAAGCTTTCTTT	CASSLDGDTEAFF
TRBJ2-5	TRBD1	NA	TRBV9	15	TGTGCCAGCAGCGGAGGGACAGTGTACCAAGAGACCCAGTACTTC	CASSGGTVYQETQYF
TRBJ2-7	TRBD2	NA	TRBV13	14	TGTGCCAGTAGGAGGCTAGCGGGGCCCTACGAGCAGTACTTC	CASRRLAGPYEQYF
TRBJ2-5	NA	NA	TRBV7-3	14	TGTGCCAGCAGCCCCCAGGGAAATATGGAGACCCAGTACTTC	CASSPQGNMETQYF